This note documents a single TCR beta chain sequence. Its antigen specificity is not known. Base qualities are not provided; no much larger clone lies one nucleotide away. The sample originates from a study of cytomegalovirus exposure and HLA in healthy donors (dated by TCRdb to about 2017). A note on the overall study: An earlier analysis of some 550 of the donors reported more than 250 Gb of sequence data and about 100 million unique TCR beta sequences from about 180 million T cells. Alongside the repertoire data, information on donor age, sex, ethnicity and CMV serostatus was compiled. An early release covering 550 to 650 HLA-typed donors comprised about 300 gigabases of sequencing data and around 80 million unique TCR sequences. HLA typing included class I and class II loci at four-digit resolution. In the later analysis, no new phenotypic data were used to find candidate immune exposures; instead, reliance was placed on TCR beta sequences and their occurrence across donors. The genetic ancestry cluster associated with self-reported Caucasian donors included about 81% of the roughly 400 genotyped donors. On average, roughly 250,000 unique TCR beta nucleotide sequences were sequenced per donor among about 400 genotyped donors of the cohort, with around 19% of those sequences being non-productive. A later analysis re-analyzed previously published TCR beta repertoires from approximately 700 donors and added high-resolution HLA genotyping to study TCR occurrence patterns. The study was designed to test whether signatures of past pathogen exposure could be identified by cataloging public T cell receptors. Every repertoire in the discovery cohort had been generated on one and the same sequencing platform. A separate validation cohort of about 110 different subjects was used in addition to the approximately 640-subject first cohort. Typing coverage differed by locus: A, B, C, DRB1 and DQB1 were typed in about 629-640 donors, DQA1 in about 550, DPA1 in some 570, and DPB1 in 400 to 490. To decide whether each TCR beta V gene segment behaved as functional or pseudogenic, an earlier analysis of some 600 of the donors relied on high-throughput TCR beta sequencing. The study combined high-throughput TCR immunosequencing, statistical association of individual TCRs with disease status, and machine learning to predict cytomegalovirus infection status. Genome-wide SNP genotypes for about 65% of the roughly 700 donors were used in a later genetic analysis, which treated that subset as a discovery cohort. The study profiled the T cell repertoires of about 720 subjects by immunosequencing and related them to cytomegalovirus serostatus. About five DR-DQ haplotypes were handled as single units for association and clustering because linkage in the cohort was strong. General conclusions and limits of the study: In the study, roughly 160 TCR beta chains were listed as associated with cytomegalovirus. Several of the top co-occurrence clusters appeared to be linked to parvovirus B19, influenza, CMV and Epstein-Barr virus, according to a later analysis. Compared with the roughly 700-donor mean, donors in an Asian-associated ancestry cluster had fewer N-insertions in productive TCRs, according to a later genetic analysis. Across donors, most TCR sequences were observed very rarely, whereas some public TCRs were present in many individuals. Most CMV-associated TCR beta chains appeared to be HLA-restricted in a later analysis, and the HLA associations seemed to be driven largely by CMV exposure. In a later analysis, TCR association rates were found to vary across HLA loci, with the most associated TCRs seen for DRB1 alleles and the fewest for HLA-C alleles. Because HLA typing was missing for some donors at each locus, association tests included only the typed subset. Some IMGT-functional V segments, including TRBV6-2 and TRBV6-3, could not be distinguished by the 87-base-pair reads and were therefore excluded. Assigning TCR associations to individual alleles was difficult when HLA alleles, especially DR and DQ, strongly co-occurred. The cohort was sequenced for TCR beta chains only, and without alpha or paired-chain data the features that could be detected were limited. The classifier was reported to diagnose cytomegalovirus status with high specificity and sensitivity in both the original and validation cohorts. Linkage disequilibrium might explain the correlated functional status among segregating V segments, but an unknown experimental factor could not be ruled out. An earlier analysis of around 500 of the donors showed that most TCR beta V segments appeared in productive rearrangements either about 87% or about 30% of the time, which broadly matched IMGT annotations. A further reported finding was that TCR beta sequences accurately predicted the HLA-A and HLA-B alleles for most subjects in the first cohort. The authors suggested that the approach could potentially be generalized to other disease states and immunological phenotypes. A cluster of highly shared sequence variants was judged likely to represent a technical artifact of the sequencing pipeline. An association between a missense DCLRE1C variant and V-gene and J-gene trimming of TCR beta chains was found in a later genetic analysis and replicated in an independent cohort. In a later analysis, HLA-associated TCR beta chains were found to be more clonally expanded and to have lower generation probabilities than equally common non-associated chains. The only immune exposure information available for the cohort was CMV serostatus. The presence/absence analyses assumed that sequencing depth was roughly uniform across donors, and that assumption may not be true. Because counts were too low, 15 or so rarely observed V segments, including chromosome 9 orphons, were excluded from the earlier analysis of under 650 of the donors. Three of the identified cytomegalovirus-associated TCR beta chains were confirmed in vitro to be specific for cytomegalovirus antigens. Specific HLA alleles were associated with more than 15,000 TCR beta sequences at a false discovery rate of 0.05 in a later analysis.

The cohort was made up of about 670 healthy bone marrow donors. At the time of sampling, every cohort member was nominally healthy, though immune exposures that went unrecorded were likely present. The donor was CMV seronegative and belonged to the group of roughly 330 seronegative cohort members. Each donor provided a peripheral blood sample, and peripheral blood mononuclear cells were used for TCR beta sequencing. Genomic DNA extraction from the blood cell samples was performed with the Qiagen DNeasy Blood Extraction Kit. The CDR3, from cysteine to phenylalanine, totals 16 residues. The CDR3 DNA has 48 bases and is translated from base 1. Trimming accounts for 0 bases at V and 5 bases at J, while the number of junction bases matched to no gene is 8. CDR1 and CDR2 are read off the germline V gene (reference sequence) as LNHDA and SQIVND. Libraries were prepared through the immunoSEQ multiplex PCR assay. For the multiplex PCR, a mixture combining 60 forward primers for TCR Vbeta segments and 13 reverse primers for TCR Jbeta segments was used. The CDR3 region of rearranged TCR beta genes was amplified from genomic DNA by a multiplex PCR assay. On the Illumina HiSeq System, the amplified TCR beta libraries were sequenced as 87-base-pair reads. In the authors' own workflow: In a later analysis, 80 million or so unique TCR beta chains were counted across the roughly 610 repertoires, and roughly 11 million of these chains were shared by at least two donors. A nearest-neighbor algorithm error-corrected the raw reads and collapsed the reads into unique sequences, merging closely related sequences to remove PCR and sequencing errors. V, D and J gene segments were assigned by aligning CDR3 sequences to IMGT reference sequences. For a sequence to be retained, a match of at least six nucleotides to both a V gene segment and a J gene segment was required. A rearrangement was called productive if the CDR3 had no stop codons and remained in frame with V and J, and every other rearrangement was called non-productive. Following IMGT convention, CDR3 was defined as the stretch from the second conserved V-encoded cysteine to the conserved J-encoded phenylalanine. Sequences without an unambiguous match to a single V gene segment were excluded from the earlier analysis of several hundred of the donors. An earlier analysis of some 500 of the donors classified V segments as functional when productive rearrangements were above 56.7% and as segregating when the standard deviation between donors was above 5%. A statistical classification framework was built to diagnose cytomegalovirus status from the catalog of TCR beta chain sequences. In a later analysis, V and J genes were assigned by comparing TCR nucleotide sequences against IMGT/GENE-DB human TR gene sequences. A later analysis assigned CDR3 sequences and most-parsimonious VDJ recombination scenarios with the TCRdist pipeline. In a later analysis, every TCR beta chain was defined by the combination of its CDR3 amino acid sequence and its V-gene family, and reads without a unique V-gene family were dropped. To address suspected cross-contamination and a sequencing artifact, a later analysis removed 592 highly shared, low-generation-probability nucleotide sequences. In a later analysis, a clonal expansion index for each public chain was calculated from normalized within-repertoire ranks of inferred template counts. In a later analysis, generation probabilities were computed with a VDJ recombination model fitted to out-of-frame rearrangements, and the resulting probabilities were checked against IGoR. Hypergeometric tests were used in a later analysis to score TCR-TCR, TCR-HLA and TCR-CMV co-occurrence, with a repertoire-size bias correction applied to the TCR pairs. False discovery rates were estimated in a later analysis by permuting HLA or CMV assignments 20 times. In a later analysis, co-occurring TCRs were grouped using DBSCAN, and TCRdist sequence similarity was added for clustering within HLA-allele-positive subsets. Repertoires with fewer than 30,000 or more than 120,000 public chains, plus five repertoires with anomalous nucleotide sharing, were excluded from co-occurrence clustering. The immuneACCESS repertoire file appears here via TCRdb, limited to in-frame rearrangements. These files lack a portion of the clones; in checked studies, under half of the deficit traces to unresolved V genes, and the cause of the others is not known. The DNA gave D and trimming, while V, J and clone size come from that table. Present in this sample are about 180,000 clones, around 80% of which were seen just once. The ten largest make up roughly 2% of the sample.

The chain joins TRBV19 to TRBJ1-2, and 8 bases in between align with TRBD1. This TCR was sampled from a woman in her 30s in good health and CMV-seronegative. Sequencing was done on a sample of PBMCs. The bases are TGTGCCAGTAGTATAGACCTCGGGACAGGCTTTTATGGCTACACCTTC. This is translated as CASSIDLGTGFYGYTF.